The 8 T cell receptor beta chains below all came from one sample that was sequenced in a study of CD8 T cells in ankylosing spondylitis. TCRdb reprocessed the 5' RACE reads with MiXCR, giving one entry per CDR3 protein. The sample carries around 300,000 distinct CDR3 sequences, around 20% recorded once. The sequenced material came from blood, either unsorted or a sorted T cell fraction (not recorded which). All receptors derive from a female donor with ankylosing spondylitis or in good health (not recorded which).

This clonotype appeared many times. CDR3 amino acids: CSARDQERAMQYF. Here the CDR3 DNA reads TGCAGTGCTAGAGATCAGGAGCGGGCGATGCAGTATTTT. V is TRBV20-1 and J is TRBJ2-3, with D possibly TRBD2 on 6 matching bases. Per germline, CDR1 DFQATT and CDR2 SNEGSKA (reference sequence). V lost 0 bases and J lost 11, with 15 bases in between. This CDR3 comprises 13 residues.

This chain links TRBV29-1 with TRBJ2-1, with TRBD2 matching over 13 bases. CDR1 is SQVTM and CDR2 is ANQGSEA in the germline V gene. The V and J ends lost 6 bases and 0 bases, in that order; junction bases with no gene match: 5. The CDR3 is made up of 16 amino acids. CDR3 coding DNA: TGCAGCGTCCCCGGGACTAGCGGGAACTCCTACAATGAGCAGTTCTTC. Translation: CSVPGTSGNSYNEQFF.

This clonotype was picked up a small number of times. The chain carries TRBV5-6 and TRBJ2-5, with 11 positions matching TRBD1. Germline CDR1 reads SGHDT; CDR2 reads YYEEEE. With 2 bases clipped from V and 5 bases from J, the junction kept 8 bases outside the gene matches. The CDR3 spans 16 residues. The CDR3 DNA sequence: TGTGCCAGCAGCTTTTCGGGACAGGGGGTGTTGGAGACCCAGTACTTC. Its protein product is CASSFSGQGVLETQYF.

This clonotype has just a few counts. In DNA, the CDR3 is TGCAGCGTCTCCGACATCTTCTCTGGAAACACCATATATTTT. Translated: CSVSDIFSGNTIYF. The chain has TRBV29-1 and TRBJ1-3, with unresolved D. The CDR3 spans 14 residues. Germline assignment: CDR1 SQVTM and CDR2 ANQGSEA. The V gene lost 6 bases and the J gene lost 0 bases, with 12 bases spanning the gap.

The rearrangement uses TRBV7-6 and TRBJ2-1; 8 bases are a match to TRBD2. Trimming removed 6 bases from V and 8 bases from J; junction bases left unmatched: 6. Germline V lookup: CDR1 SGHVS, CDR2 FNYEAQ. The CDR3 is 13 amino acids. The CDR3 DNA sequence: TGTGCCAGCAGAGCGGGAGTTGTCGATGAGCAGTTCTTC. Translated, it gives CASRAGVVDEQFF. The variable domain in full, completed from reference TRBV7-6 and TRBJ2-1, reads GAGVSQSPRYKVTKRGQDVALRCDPISGHVSLYWYRQALGQGPEFLTYFNYEAQQDKSGLPNDRFSAERPEGSISTLTIQRTEQRDSAMYRCASRAGVVDEQFFGPGTRLTVL.

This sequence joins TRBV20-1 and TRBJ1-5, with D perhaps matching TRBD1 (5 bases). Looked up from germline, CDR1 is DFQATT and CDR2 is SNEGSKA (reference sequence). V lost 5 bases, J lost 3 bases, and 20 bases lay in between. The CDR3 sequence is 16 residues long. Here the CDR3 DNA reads TGCAGTGCTCAGAGCGAAGGGACGTACTTCAATCAGCCCCAGCATTTT. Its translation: CSAQSEGTYFNQPQHF.

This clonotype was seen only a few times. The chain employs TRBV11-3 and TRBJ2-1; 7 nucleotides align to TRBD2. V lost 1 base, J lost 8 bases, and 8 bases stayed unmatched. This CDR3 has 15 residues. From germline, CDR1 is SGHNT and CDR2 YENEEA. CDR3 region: CASSLGGGTSDEQFF. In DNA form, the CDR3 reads TGTGCCAGCAGCTTAGGAGGTGGCACTAGCGATGAGCAGTTCTTC.

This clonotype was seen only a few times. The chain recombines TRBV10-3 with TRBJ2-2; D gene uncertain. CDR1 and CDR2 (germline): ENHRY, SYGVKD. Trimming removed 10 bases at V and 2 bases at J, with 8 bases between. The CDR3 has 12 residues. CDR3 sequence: CATTGNTGELFF. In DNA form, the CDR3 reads TGTGCCACCACCGGAAACACCGGGGAGCTGTTTTTT.